Listed below are T cell receptor beta chains from one sample, sequenced in a study of OX40 agonist ivuxolimab in advanced cancers. Here immunoSEQ multiplex PCR was the method, and the copy in TCRdb shows in-frame clones only, minus some. The sample comprises tens of thousands of clones, approximately 86% of which are singletons, and about 1.9% rests with the top ten. The starting material was CD4+ or CD8+ T cells sorted from blood, obtained in a trial of the OX40 agonist ivuxolimab. These receptors all come from an adult with an advanced solid tumor such as melanoma, head and neck, liver or kidney cancer. Both conserved end residues are part of each CDR3. A D gene is named only where the DNA matches it firmly. Clone sizes are given selectively: once, few, many, or a class where the clone is expanded.

TRBV28	NA	TRBJ2-7	NA	TGTGCCAGCTTTCCCGCGGACAGGGAGGGGAACGAGCAGTACTTC	CASFPADREGNEQYF
TRBV18	NA	TRBJ2-5	NA	TGTGCCAGCTCACCGGGACTCAAAGAGACCCAGTACTTC	CASSPGLKETQYF
TRBV5-1	NA	TRBJ2-3	TRBD2	TGCGCCAGCAGCTCCGGGACTAGCGGGAGCGCAGATACGCAGTATTTT	CASSSGTSGSADTQYF
TRBV28	NA	TRBJ1-1	NA	TGTGCCAGCAGCCGTGCCGGGACACGGCCTGAAGCTTTCTTT	CASSRAGTRPEAFF
TRBV28	NA	TRBJ1-1	NA	TGTGCCAGCAGTTGGGGCTTTACGAACACTGAAGCTTTCTTT	CASSWGFTNTEAFF
TRBV5-4	NA	TRBJ1-5	NA	TGTGCCAGCAGCCCCTCAATGGGGCAGCCCCAGCATTTT	CASSPSMGQPQHF
TRBV27	NA	TRBJ1-4	NA	TGTGCCAGCGCAGGGCCACTTAATGAAAAACTGTTTTTT	CASAGPLNEKLFF
TRBV30	NA	TRBJ2-7	TRBD2	TGTGCCTGGTCCCCCGGGGGGGCGCGAATCGACGAGCAGTACTTC	CAWSPGGARIDEQYF
TRBV5-1	NA	TRBJ1-4	NA	TGCGCCAGCAGCATCAGGACTAATGAAAAACTGTTTTTT	CASSIRTNEKLFF
TRBV7-2	NA	TRBJ2-7	NA	TGTGCCAGCAGCTTAGCGGCACAGGGCTCCGAGCAGTACTTC	CASSLAAQGSEQYF
TRBV6-5	NA	TRBJ2-7	NA	TGTGCCAGCACTTCCCCTGGGGCGCCCTACGAGCAGTACTTC	CASTSPGAPYEQYF
TRBV6-6	NA	TRBJ2-7	TRBD1	TGTGCCAGCAGCCTTTCCGGACAGGCCTACGAGCAGTACTTC	CASSLSGQAYEQYF
TRBV5-4	NA	TRBJ1-4	TRBD1	TGTGCCAGCAGCTTAGGACAGGGGTATAATGAAAAACTGTTTTTT	CASSLGQGYNEKLFF
TRBV7-2	NA	TRBJ2-7	NA	TGTGCCAGCAGCTTAGACCCAGCCTACGAGCAGTACTTC	CASSLDPAYEQYF
TRBV4-2	NA	TRBJ1-4	TRBD1	TGTGCCAGCAGCCATGGGGACAGATCTAATGAAAAACTGTTTTTT	CASSHGDRSNEKLFF
TRBV6-5	NA	TRBJ1-1	NA	TGTGCCAGCAGTTACTCGATAGGGGCCGGTGGGGCTGAAGCTTTCTTT	CASSYSIGAGGAEAFF
TRBV5-1	once	TRBJ2-7	TRBD2	TGCGCCAGCAGCTTTCGGGGGGAGGCCTACGAGCAGTACTTC	CASSFRGEAYEQYF
TRBV5-6	NA	TRBJ2-5	NA	TGTGCCAGCAGCCTCCTCCAAGAGACCCAGTACTTC	CASSLLQETQYF
TRBV2	once	TRBJ1-5	NA	TGTGCCAGCAGCGCGCGGAACAATCAGCCCCAGCATTTT	CASSARNNQPQHF
TRBV5-5	NA	TRBJ2-4	NA	TGTGCCAGCAGCTCCCGTAATTTAACCCCCAAAAACATTCAGTACTTC	CASSSRNLTPKNIQYF
TRBV28	NA	TRBJ1-4	NA	TGTGCCAGCAGTCCCCCTGGAGTTAGGGTTAGTGAAAAACTGTTTTTT	CASSPPGVRVSEKLFF
TRBV30	NA	TRBJ1-1	NA	TGTGCCTGGAAAGCCCAACAGGGACTAGGGGAAGCTTTCTTT	CAWKAQQGLGEAFF
TRBV10-1	NA	TRBJ1-2	TRBD1	TGCGCCAGCAGATCAACCCTTAGTACAGGGGCCAACTATGGCTACACCTTC	CASRSTLSTGANYGYTF
TRBV7-2	once	TRBJ2-5	TRBD2	TGTGCCAGCAGCTCCGGGACTATTTTGGAGACCCAGTACTTC	CASSSGTILETQYF
TRBV11-3	NA	TRBJ1-1	NA	TGTGCCACTTGGAGGGAGAACACTGAAGCTTTCTTT	CATWRENTEAFF